The source of this T cell receptor beta chain is a study of cytomegalovirus exposure and HLA in healthy donors. Study-level information: Prior work identified 95 million to 120 million unique TCR beta sequences in some 200 million T cells. Study results and caveats: Earlier analysis looked at TCR beta V segments, and most were productive about 87% or about 30% of the time.

On this clone: Its antigen is not known.

CDR3 length: 14 residues. CDR1 and CDR2 from the germline V gene are SGHNT and YYREEE (reference sequence). Unmatched junction bases numbered 10, after V lost 3 bases and J lost 10 bases. The PCR contained 60 Vbeta and 13 Jbeta primers. The assay was immunoSEQ multiplex PCR, and TCRdb's table has in-frame clones only and misses some. This table lists about 200,000 clones. The sample was PBMCs. The clonotype was recovered from a woman aged 30 to 39 in good health and CMV-seropositive. The chain recombines TRBV5-4 with TRBJ2-1; TRBD2 aligns across 7 bases. The CDR3 loop reads CASSWGGIRQEQFF. DNA of the CDR3: TGTGCCAGCAGCTGGGGGGGGATCCGCCAGGAGCAGTTCTTC.